This T cell receptor beta chain was recovered during a study of radiotherapy plus CTLA-4 blockade in lung cancer. The CDR3 length is 12 residues. The ends were cut back, 5 bases at V and 8 bases at J, with 12 bases in the middle. Germline V gene data show CDR1 as MNHEY and CDR2 as SVGAGI. Generated by immunoSEQ multiplex PCR, the TCRdb table keeps only in-frame clones and is missing some. The data contain around 29,000 clones, approximately 75% of them singletons. This receptor was obtained from a human donor with non-small cell lung cancer that progressed on radiotherapy plus ipilimumab. The rearrangement uses TRBV6-5 and TRBJ1-2; D is unresolved. Material: peripheral blood, obtained from a patient treated with radiotherapy plus ipilimumab. The CDR3 coding sequence is TGTGCCAGCAGTACCCTTCTAGGAGGCTACACCTTC. It translates to CASSTLLGGYTF.